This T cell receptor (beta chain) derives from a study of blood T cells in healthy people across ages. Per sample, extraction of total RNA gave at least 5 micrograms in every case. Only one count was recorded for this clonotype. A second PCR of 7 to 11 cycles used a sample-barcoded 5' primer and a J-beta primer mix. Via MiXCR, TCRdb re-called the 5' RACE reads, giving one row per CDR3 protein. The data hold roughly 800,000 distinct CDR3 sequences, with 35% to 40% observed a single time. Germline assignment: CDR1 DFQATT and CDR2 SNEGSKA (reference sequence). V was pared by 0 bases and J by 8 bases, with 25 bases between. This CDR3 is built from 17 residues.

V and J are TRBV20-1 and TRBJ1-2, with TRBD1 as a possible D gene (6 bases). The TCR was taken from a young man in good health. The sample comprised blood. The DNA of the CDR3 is TGCAGTGCTAGAGATGGTCGGCAGGGGATCGGATTGCAGGGCTACACCTTC. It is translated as CSARDGRQGIGLQGYTF.